The source of this T cell receptor beta chain is a study of cytomegalovirus exposure and HLA in healthy donors. The PCR used 60 Vbeta and 13 Jbeta primers. Profiling relied on immunoSEQ multiplex PCR, and the TCRdb table lists in-frame clones only, not all of them. The sample lists 150,000 to 200,000 clones, 65% to 85% seen once, with around 3% in the top ten. CDR1 is SGHRS, CDR2 YFSETQ, per germline. V lost 0 bases, J lost 3 bases, and 3 bases stayed unmatched. The CDR3 extends over 17 amino acids. This sequence originates from a woman in her forties or fifties in good health and CMV-seropositive. The rearrangement uses TRBV5-1 and TRBJ2-3; 14 bases agree with TRBD2. Sequences were obtained from PBMCs. CDR3 DNA: TGCGCCAGCAGCTTGGGACTAGCGGGAGGGTTGACAGATACGCAGTATTTT. Translated, it gives CASSLGLAGGLTDTQYF.